The entry below gives a single T cell receptor beta chain sequence along with its context. J lost 3 bases, V lost 4 bases, and 19 bases had no gene match. Germline CDR1 SGHRS, CDR2 YFSETQ. The CDR3 totals 19 residues. Profiling relied on immunoSEQ multiplex PCR, and the TCRdb table lists in-frame clones only, not all of them. The data show nearly 95,000 clones, with over 85% seen just once and 0.3% held by the top ten. The data were taken from a study of siplizumab effects on memory and regulatory T cells. The sequence was collected from a human donor in good health. The chain carries TRBV5-1 and TRBJ2-3; 8 positions match TRBD2. Sequencing was carried out using non-Treg CD4+ T cells sorted from blood. In DNA, the CDR3 is TGCGCCAGCAGCCCCCGGTTCCGAATCGGGGGGGCGCGAACAGATACGCAGTATTTT. Translation: CASSPRFRIGGARTDTQYF.